The 21 T cell receptor beta chains in this list originate from one sample, sequenced in a study of T cell repertoires in cytomegalovirus infection. TCRdb re-analysed the reads in MiXCR, keeping a single row per CDR3 protein. The sample shows around 800,000 distinct CDR3 sequences, approximately 32% of them seen only once. Their cognate antigens are unknown. Sample: cultured CD8+ T cells from PBMCs, taken from culture after CMV antigen stimulation. These receptors were collected from a human donor in good health (CMV status not recorded). Some clones in this sample may be carry-over from other donors' samples.

This clonotype was observed many times. The chain couples TRBV10-3 to TRBJ2-2; D is undetermined. The germline V gene has CDR1 ENHRY and CDR2 SYGVKD. The CDR3 length is 15 residues. Trimming took 5 bases from V and 0 from J, leaving 10 bases between them. The CDR3 sequence is CAISTGKTNTGELFF. The CDR3, as DNA: TGTGCCATCAGTACTGGAAAAACGAACACCGGGGAGCTGTTTTTT.

The chain couples TRBV27 to TRBJ2-2; D is uncertain. Germline CDR1 and CDR2: MNHEY and SMNVEV (reference sequence). V lost 7 bases and J 5 bases, leaving 11 bases between the germline ends. The CDR3 has 13 residues. The CDR3 protein is CASTFTITGELFF. The DNA for the CDR3 is TGTGCCAGCACCTTTACCATTACCGGGGAGCTGTTTTTT.

This clonotype was seen only a few times. The V and J genes are TRBV19 and TRBJ1-2, with D hard to call. Trimming stripped 5 bases from V and 8 bases from J, with 12 bases between. Per the germline V gene, CDR1 is LNHDA and CDR2 is SQIVND (reference sequence). CDR3 size: 12 residues. The CDR3 nucleotides read TGTGCCAGTAGTCCAACAGACGAGGGCTACACCTTC. Its protein product is CASSPTDEGYTF.

This clonotype was picked up a small number of times. Here the CDR3 reads CASSSDGQVPSYEQYF. DNA of the CDR3: TGTGCCAGCAGCTCTGACGGACAGGTCCCCTCCTACGAGCAGTACTTC. The chain employs TRBV7-2 and TRBJ2-7; TRBD1 matches at 7 bases. The junction had 9 bases not matched to a gene; V was cut back by 4 bases and J by 0 bases. CDR1 and CDR2 from the germline V gene are SGHTA and FQGNSA. The CDR3 extends over 16 amino acids.

This clonotype showed up just a few times. This chain uses TRBV12-3 or TRBV12-4 with TRBJ1-1; possible D gene TRBD1, 5 bases. The CDR3 extends over 14 amino acids. Trimming pared 8 bases from V and 1 base from J, leaving 14 bases between. CDR3 DNA sequence: TGTGCCAGCTCGAGGGGACTTGCGAACACTGAAGCTTTCTTT. Translating gives CASSRGLANTEAFF.

About this clonotype: This may stem from a read error, because a much larger clone lies one nucleotide away. The chain's CDR3 is CASSRQGGFTDTQYF. CDR3 DNA sequence: TGTGCCAGCAGTCGTCAGGGTGGATTCACAGATACGCAGTATTTT. This rearrangement joins TRBV6-8 to TRBJ2-3; tentatively, D is TRBD1 (5 bases). Germline-derived CDR1 and CDR2 are MNHGY and SAAAGT. The V and J ends lost 5 bases and 2 bases respectively, with 14 bases between them. The CDR3 has 15 amino acids.

This clonotype was picked up a small number of times. The V and J genes are TRBV12-3 or TRBV12-4 and TRBJ2-5, with D tentatively TRBD1 or TRBD2 (5 bases each). The CDR3 consists of 14 residues. V dropped 6 bases and J dropped 3 bases, with 14 bases sitting between them. CDR3 residues: CASSLRGVEETQYF. The CDR3 DNA reads TGTGCCAGCAGCCTACGAGGGGTCGAAGAGACCCAGTACTTC.

In its sample, this clonotype was seen a few times. The rearrangement uses TRBV19 and TRBJ2-7; D unclear. The CDR3 covers 13 residues. Trimming shortened V by 5 bases and J by 3 bases, and 11 bases separated the two germline ends. Germline V gene sequence: CDR1 LNHDA, CDR2 SQIVND (reference sequence). The CDR3 DNA reads as TGTGCCAGTAGTCCCCAAGGCGGCTACGAGCAGTACGTC. Translated: CASSPQGGYEQYV.

V gene TRBV9 combines with J gene TRBJ2-7; TRBD1 or TRBD2 may be the D gene (5 bases each). The CDR3 is made up of 15 amino acids. Germline CDR1 SGDLS, CDR2 YYNGEE. Trimming pared 0 bases from V and 0 bases from J, leaving 10 bases between. CDR3 sequence (DNA): TGTGCCAGCAGCGTAGGAGGGGTGGGCTCCTACGAGCAGTACTTC. It yields the protein CASSVGGVGSYEQYF.

The V call is TRBV3-1, the J call TRBJ2-3; no firm D call. This CDR3 spans 13 amino acids. Trimming removed 4 bases from V and 4 bases from J, with 9 bases in between. Per germline, CDR1 LGHDT and CDR2 YNNKEL (reference sequence). This CDR3 is CASSPMYPDTQYF. The CDR3 nucleotides read TGTGCCAGCAGCCCCATGTACCCAGATACGCAGTATTTT.

This clonotype was counted only a few times. The V and J genes are TRBV14 and TRBJ1-6; tentative D call: TRBD1 (6 bases). There are 15 residues in the CDR3. Germline CDR1 is SGHDN and CDR2 is FVKESK. V was shortened by 5 bases and J by 7 bases, with 15 bases between the two germline ends. CDR3 coding DNA: TGTGCCAGCAGCAGACCGGGACAATCGAATTCACCCCTCCACTTT. It yields the protein CASSRPGQSNSPLHF.

This sequence joins TRBV27 and TRBJ1-1; 9 nucleotides agree with TRBD1. Germline values: CDR1 MNHEY, CDR2 SMNVEV (reference sequence). The CDR3 has 15 residues. The trim removed 3 bases at V and 4 bases at J, leaving 6 bases unmatched. The CDR3 reads CASSFWGQGRTEAFF. In nucleotides, the CDR3 is TGTGCCAGCAGTTTTTGGGGACAGGGTCGCACTGAAGCTTTCTTT.

This clonotype was found once. The rearrangement links TRBV11-2 to TRBJ2-2; TRBD2 agrees at 9 bases. CDR3 length: 18 amino acids. CDR1 SGHAT and CDR2 FQNNGV come from the germline V gene. V was clipped by 3 bases and J by 7 bases; unmatched bases: 15. The CDR3 is CASSFFVSAGGLIGELFF. As DNA, the CDR3 is TGTGCCAGCAGCTTTTTTGTATCGGCGGGGGGGCTCATCGGGGAGCTGTTTTTT.

This chain links TRBV2 with TRBJ1-2; D call uncertain. The V gene lost 5 bases and the J gene lost 0 bases, with 10 bases spanning the gap. CDR1 and CDR2 from the germline V gene are SNHLY and FYNNEI. The CDR3 length is 14 residues. This CDR3 is CASSSTVANYGYTF. The CDR3 coding sequence is TGTGCCAGCAGTTCGACGGTAGCTAACTATGGCTACACCTTC.

V gene TRBV11-2 combines with J gene TRBJ2-2; D is perhaps TRBD1 (6 bases). Germline V gene lookup returns CDR1 SGHAT and CDR2 FQNNGV. The ends were cut back, 0 bases at V and 4 bases at J, with 12 bases in the middle. The CDR3 consists of 16 residues. The CDR3, as DNA: TGTGCCAGCAGCTTAGAGTGGGGGCCGGCCACCGGGGAGCTGTTTTTT. Translation: CASSLEWGPATGELFF. The full variable domain, rest sourced from reference TRBV11-2 and TRBJ2-2, is EAGVAQSPRYKIIEKRQSVAFWCNPISGHATLYWYQQILGQGPKLLIQFQNNGVVDDSQLPKDRFSAERLKGVDSTLKIQPAKLEDSAVYLCASSLEWGPATGELFFGEGSRLTVL.

This clonotype came up a few times. This rearrangement joins TRBV7-6 to TRBJ2-1, with D perhaps TRBD1 or TRBD2 (5 bases each). The CDR3 covers 18 residues. Looked up from germline, CDR1 is SGHVS and CDR2 is FNYEAQ. Trimming stripped 5 bases from V and 5 bases from J, with 25 bases between. The CDR3 sequence: CASSPFMPGRTRHNEQFF. The DNA of the CDR3 is TGTGCCAGCAGCCCATTCATGCCGGGACGCACAAGGCACAATGAGCAGTTCTTC.

Many counts were recorded for this clonotype. This chain connects TRBV6-1 to TRBJ2-2; 7 bases match TRBD2. This CDR3 contains 15 residues. With V trimmed by 0 bases and J by 4 bases, 2 bases remained unmatched. Germline values: CDR1 MNHNS, CDR2 SASEGT. CDR3 sequence (DNA): TGTGCCAGCAGTGAAGCTGGGAGGGGCACCGGGGAGCTGTTTTTT. It translates to CASSEAGRGTGELFF.

This clonotype was recorded a few times. The CDR3 DNA reads as TGTGCCAGCAGCCTCCGAAGTGACAGGGGGCGAAATGGCTACACCTTC. This codes for CASSLRSDRGRNGYTF. The chain links TRBV4-2 to TRBJ1-2, with 10 bases matching TRBD1. Trimming removed 4 bases from V and 6 bases from J; junction bases left unmatched: 11. The CDR3 spans 16 residues. Germline V gene lookup returns CDR1 LGHNA and CDR2 YNFKEQ.

Worth noting for this clonotype: A much larger clone differs by one base, so this may be a read error. V is TRBV27 and J is TRBJ1-4; the D gene is possibly TRBD1 (5 bases). The CDR3 consists of 14 residues. Per the germline V gene, CDR1 is MNHEY and CDR2 is SMNVEV (reference sequence). Trimming took 2 bases from V and 8 from J, leaving 12 bases between them. The CDR3 region has the DNA TGTGCCAGCAGTTTACCCCTTTGGACAGAAAAACTGTTTTTT. It encodes CASSLPLWTEKLFF.

V gene TRBV9 combines with J gene TRBJ1-2; maybe TRBD1 (6 bases). Trimming pared 0 bases from V and 4 bases from J, leaving 19 bases between. CDR1 and CDR2 from the germline V gene are SGDLS and YYNGEE. The CDR3 is 17 amino acids. The DNA for the CDR3 is TGTGCCAGCAGCGTAGGCGTCAGGGGTACAGGGATCTATGGCTACACCTTC. Amino acid sequence: CASSVGVRGTGIYGYTF.

The chain joins TRBV10-3 to TRBJ1-1; D is uncertain. CDR1 ENHRY and CDR2 SYGVKD come from the germline V gene. Trimming left V 8 bases short and J 1 base short, with 17 bases between. CDR3 length: 15 amino acids. CDR3 amino acids: CAIGMLPPSNTEAFF. The CDR3 coding sequence is TGTGCCATCGGTATGCTTCCCCCGTCGAACACTGAAGCTTTCTTT.